Sequencing of this T cell receptor (beta chain) was carried out in a study of CD4 T cells in relation to SARS-CoV-2 and coronaviruses. Concerning this clone: Its antigen remains unidentified.

The data were produced by immunoSEQ multiplex PCR, yet TCRdb's version contains in-frame clones alone and is incomplete. The sample consists of about 36,000 clones, 75% to 85% of them appearing once. Specimen: memory CD4+ T cells from PBMCs, cultured in vitro. The clonotype comes from an adult with COVID-19.

The CDR3 nucleotides are TGTGCCAGCATCCGAGCGGGAGGCGGCGCAGATACGCAGTATTTT. Translating gives CASIRAGGGADTQYF. The chain uses TRBV2 and TRBJ2-3, with 9 bases identical to TRBD2. The CDR3 loop spans 15 amino acids. In germline, CDR1 is SNHLY, CDR2 FYNNEI. V lost 7 bases to trimming and J lost 4 bases; unmatched junction nucleotides: 9.